This entry features one TCR beta chain sequence. The antigen remains unidentified. The data derive from a study of vaccination and CD4 T cells after COVID-19. Study-level findings and limits: Spike mono-reactive clones accounted for 304 of the 307 vaccine-specific clones found in convalescent patients. Reactive clonotype counts went from median around 20 after infection to a few dozen after vaccination, nonsignificantly.

Cultured CD4+ T-cell DNA underwent Oncomine TCR Beta short-read sequencing. MiXCR was run by TCRdb on the PCR reads, yielding one entry per CDR3 protein. Among thousands of distinct CDR3 sequences listed, over 65% were seen once. The germline gives CDR1 KGHSH, CDR2 LQKENI. The ends lost 3 bases at V and 7 bases at J; junction bases unmatched: 8. This CDR3 comprises 15 residues. Treatment given: approximately 9-day PBMC culture with coronavirus spike peptide pools or control peptides (ViraFEST assay). T cells were expanded with peptide pools, and expanded clonotypes were identified by TCR sequencing. The sample was CD4+ T cells from blood, cultured in vitro. The sequence came from a human donor who had recovered from COVID-19. The chain carries TRBV18 and TRBJ1-5; 8 nucleotides align to TRBD1. CDR3 bases: TGTGCCAGCTCACCCTTAGGACAGGGTAACCAGCCCCAGCATTTT. Translated: CASSPLGQGNQPQHF.